This TCR beta chain was sequenced for a study of blood T cell repertoires in COVID-19 (dated by TCRdb to the early 2020s). Regarding the research as a whole: Samples covering the acute and convalescent phases of COVID-19 were provided by collaborators in the United States, Italy and Spain. The prospective study material was composed of cDNA or gDNA derived from T cells, B-cell-depleted T cells, or PBMCs. The samples were drawn from the first 160 participants of the ongoing ImmuneRACE study and from 1,254 subjects provided by 6 global collaborators. Where HLA class I and class II types were available, the types were taken from metadata supplied by the sample provider, not from assay-based typing. The dataset comprised deeply sampled blood TCRbeta repertoires from subjects exposed to, actively infected with, or recovered from COVID-19. The repertoires were made available in a free public database intended to serve as a resource for research on the immune response to SARS-CoV-2. Sample metadata almost always included a de-identified subject ID, COVID-19 status, age in years and sex. What the research found in general, with its limitations: How much clinical and demographic metadata was included differed by source and by participant, and the metadata was provided uncurated.

The immunoSEQ Assay, a bias-controlled multiplex PCR, was used to amplify TCRbeta CDR3 regions from genomic DNA. As for the original processing: The number of nucleated cells in each sample was estimated from the amplification of reference gene primers within the assay. To quantify the absolute abundance of each unique TCRbeta CDR3 rearrangement, sequence reads were collapsed and filtered. For each sample, productive Simpson clonality was calculated as the square root of Simpson's diversity index across productive rearrangements. In TCRdb, the immuneACCESS table is reduced to in-frame sequences with V and J assigned. These tables do not hold every clone; where another copy was compared, an unresolved V gene accounts for under half, and the others remain unexplained. V and J calls and clone size are copied from that table; D and trimming were computed from the DNA. This sample gives some 96,000 clones in total; roughly nine tenths of them show up just once. Of the sample, 1.7% falls within the top ten clones.

As regards this clone: Its target antigen remains unknown. No base quality values were provided; no much bigger clone lies one nucleotide off.

Each collaborating institution followed its own protocols to collect whole blood in K2EDTA tubes. For TCRbeta analysis, collaborators shipped samples as frozen whole blood, isolated PBMCs, or DNA extracted from either of those sample types. Trimming costs V 3 bases and J 7 bases, and their ends lie 18 bases apart. The CDR3 measures 16 amino acids from cysteine to phenylalanine. The only DNA kept is the CDR3, 48 bases in frame from the first base. CDR1 and CDR2 (MGHDK, SYGVNS) derive from the germline V gene. The sequence is built from TRBV25-1 and TRBJ1-4; too little of a D gene remains to name it. This TCR derives from a man aged 60 to 69 with acute or convalescent COVID-19. Source material: peripheral blood. The CDR3 corresponds to CASSDFLPGEGEKLFF. The nucleotide sequence reads as follows: TGTGCCAGCAGTGATTTTCTTCCCGGAGAGGGTGAAAAACTGTTTTTT.